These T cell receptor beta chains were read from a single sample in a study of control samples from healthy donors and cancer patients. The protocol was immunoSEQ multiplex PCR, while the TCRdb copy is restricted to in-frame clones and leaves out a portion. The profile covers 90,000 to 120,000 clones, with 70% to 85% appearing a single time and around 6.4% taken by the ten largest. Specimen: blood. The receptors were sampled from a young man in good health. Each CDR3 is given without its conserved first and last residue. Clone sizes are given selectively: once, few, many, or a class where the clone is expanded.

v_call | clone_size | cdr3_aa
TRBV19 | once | ASSFGTGAF
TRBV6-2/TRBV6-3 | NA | ASSYGTIKTPASYNEQF
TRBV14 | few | ASSQDGGLKNEQF
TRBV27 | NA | ASSLTVRGNSPLH
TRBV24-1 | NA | ATSESTYNEQF
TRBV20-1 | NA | SASFSGQYQETQY
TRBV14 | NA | ASSRKTGWTEAF
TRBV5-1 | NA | ASSLASRSSSSYNSPLH
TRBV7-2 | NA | ASSATLGQGGGYT
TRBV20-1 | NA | SVQKGAEAF
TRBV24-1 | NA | ATSDPRLQGSNQPQH
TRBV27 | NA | ASSPDRPGNTIY
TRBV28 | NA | ASSSRRVWAKNIQY
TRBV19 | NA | ASSPTGTGPGLVGNQPQH
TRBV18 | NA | ASSRTENTEAF
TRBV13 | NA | ASSSTGRADTQY
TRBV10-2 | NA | ASSVWGQGYEQY
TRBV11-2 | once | ASSLRGAPPGGELF
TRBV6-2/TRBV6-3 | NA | ASSYPTDRTANTEAF
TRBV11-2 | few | ASSLSGSNQPQH
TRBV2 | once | ASSGAQVLQETQY
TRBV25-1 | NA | ASSEGQINQPQH
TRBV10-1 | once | ASSESSQIEAF
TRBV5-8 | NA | ASSLVGGGNSPLH
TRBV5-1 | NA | ASSLAPGVDNQPQH
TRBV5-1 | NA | ASSPDRGEAF
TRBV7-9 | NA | ASSSWTSGDTQY
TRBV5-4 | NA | ASSPDRVNYGYT
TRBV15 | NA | ATSRGGQARLAF
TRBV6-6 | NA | ASSYPLNGAF
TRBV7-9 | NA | ASSRDRGLYNEQF
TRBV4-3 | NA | ASSHSGTGESYEQY
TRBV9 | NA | ASSVDGAKNIQY
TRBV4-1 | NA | ASSQDFGAGGIGYT
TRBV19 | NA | ASSTDNFGTASYGYT
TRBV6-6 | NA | ASSSQGVFDNEQF
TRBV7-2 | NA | ASSSTNTYEQY
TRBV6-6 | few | ASSFLQGNYGYT
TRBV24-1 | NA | ATSDPGAGTDTQY
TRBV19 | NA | ASSPGPGDYEQY
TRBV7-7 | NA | ASSLAAVMGQTQY
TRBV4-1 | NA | ASSRGQGPEAF
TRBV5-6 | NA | ASSLGQNTGELF
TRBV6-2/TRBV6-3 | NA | ASSYLGRAHEQY
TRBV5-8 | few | ASSLYATGASGYT
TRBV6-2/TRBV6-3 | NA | ASSLGLAAGENIQY
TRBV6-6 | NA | ASSYSKASF
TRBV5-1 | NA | ASSPGSYPSYNEQF
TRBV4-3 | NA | ASSQDHGRGETQY
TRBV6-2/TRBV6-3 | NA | ASSKRGGQGLSGANVLT
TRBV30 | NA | AWRIAGGGDTQY
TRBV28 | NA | ASRAPGPYYGYT